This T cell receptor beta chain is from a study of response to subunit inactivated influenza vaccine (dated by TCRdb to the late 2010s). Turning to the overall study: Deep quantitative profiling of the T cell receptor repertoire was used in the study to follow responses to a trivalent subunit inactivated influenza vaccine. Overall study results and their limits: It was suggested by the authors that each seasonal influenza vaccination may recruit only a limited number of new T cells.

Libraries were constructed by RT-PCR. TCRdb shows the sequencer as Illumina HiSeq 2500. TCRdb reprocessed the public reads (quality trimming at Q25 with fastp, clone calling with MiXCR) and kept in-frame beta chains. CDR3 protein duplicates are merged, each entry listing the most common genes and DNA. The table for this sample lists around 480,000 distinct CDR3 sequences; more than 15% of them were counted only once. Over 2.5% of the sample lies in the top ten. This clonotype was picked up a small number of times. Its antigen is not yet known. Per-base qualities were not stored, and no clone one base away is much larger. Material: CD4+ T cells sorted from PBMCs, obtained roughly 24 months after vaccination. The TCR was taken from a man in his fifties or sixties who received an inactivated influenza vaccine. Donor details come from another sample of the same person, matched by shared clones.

The DNA sequence reads TGCGCCAGCAGCCAAGGGACTAGCGGGGGTCAAGAGACCCAGTACTTC. Its coded protein is CASSQGTSGGQETQYF. The sequence links TRBV4-1 to TRBJ2-5, and 13 junctional nucleotides match TRBD2. The CDR3 runs 16 residues from the cysteine to the phenylalanine. The kept DNA is CDR3 alone, 48 bases in frame from the first base. For this chain, trimming is 1 base at the V end and 2 bases at the J end, and the number of junction bases without a gene match is 1. Sequences MGHRA (CDR1) and YSYEKL (CDR2) are obtained from the germline V gene.